The following is a TCR beta chain sequence with its context. Its target is unknown. This sample was included in a study of shared clonotypes between healthy human individuals. Notes on the study in general: Clonotype sharing levels among donors were expected to vary with sequencing depth.

The donor population consisted of healthy HIV-negative adults with no recent acute infections or vaccinations. Germline-derived CDR1 and CDR2 are SGHTA and FQGTGA. With 5 bases clipped from V and 7 bases from J, the junction kept 9 bases outside the gene matches. This CDR3 has 15 residues. Each unsorted PBMC replicate got 300 ng genomic DNA, roughly 30,000 genomes. Original processing notes: ImmunoSEQ output held junction-only sequences without quality scores, so filtering differed. TCRdb keeps only in-frame clones here, not all; method: immunoSEQ multiplex PCR. That table is the source of V, J and clone size, and D and trimming were worked out from the DNA. The table includes about 490,000 clones, 79% detected once.

The chain is built from TRBV7-3 and TRBJ2-3; the match to TRBD2 covers 10 bases. The origin of this receptor is a woman aged 40 to 55 in good health. Some clones in this sample may be carry-over from other donors' samples. The specimen sequenced was PBMCs. In DNA form, the CDR3 reads TGTGCCAGCAGCCACGATCTAGCGGGAGAGTATACGCAGTATTTT. It translates to CASSHDLAGEYTQYF. The full variable domain, with the rest looked up from reference TRBV7-3 and TRBJ2-3, is GAGVSQTPSNKVTEKGKYVELRCDPISGHTALYWYRQSLGQGPEFLIYFQGTGAADDSGLPNDRFFAVRPEGSVSTLKIQRTERGDSAVYLCASSHDLAGEYTQYFGPGTRLTVL.